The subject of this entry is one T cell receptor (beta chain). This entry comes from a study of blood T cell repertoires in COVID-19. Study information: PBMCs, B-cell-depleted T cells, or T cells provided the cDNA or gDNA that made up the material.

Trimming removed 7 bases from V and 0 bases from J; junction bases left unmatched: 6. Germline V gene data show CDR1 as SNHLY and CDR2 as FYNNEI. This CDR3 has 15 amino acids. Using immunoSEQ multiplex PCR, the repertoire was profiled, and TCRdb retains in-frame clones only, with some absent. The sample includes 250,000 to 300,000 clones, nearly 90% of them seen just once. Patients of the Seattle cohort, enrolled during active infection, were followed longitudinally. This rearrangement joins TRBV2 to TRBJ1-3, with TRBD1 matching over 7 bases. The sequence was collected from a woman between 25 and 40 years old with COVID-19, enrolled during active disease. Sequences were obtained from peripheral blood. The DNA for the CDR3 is TGTGCCAGCATCCGACAGGGTTACTCTGGAAACACCATATATTTT. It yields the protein CASIRQGYSGNTIYF.